The clone carrying this T cell receptor beta chain was recorded once. Germline CDR1 is MNHNS and CDR2 is SASEGT. V lost 5 bases, J lost 8 bases, and 18 bases lay in between. This CDR3 region has 14 residues. Genomic DNA constituted the template upon which TCR beta VDJ and CDR3 profiling was performed. TCRdb redid the calling of the reads with MiXCR, one entry per CDR3 protein. The table includes 35,000 to 45,000 distinct CDR3 sequences, about 65% detected once. The sample is drawn from a study of CD8+CD57+ T cells in acquired aplastic anemia. Study-level background: Average DNA yield from sorted CD4+ and CD8+ cells was around 3.2 ug.

This chain joins TRBV6-1 and TRBJ1-2, with D unclear. The sequenced sample was sorted CD4+, CD8+, or CD8+CD57+ T cells (not recorded which) from PBMCs. This sequence was found in a human donor in good health, serving as a control. This chain's CDR3 is CASSRTAYEGGYTF. DNA of the CDR3: TGTGCCAGCAGTAGGACGGCTTACGAGGGAGGCTACACCTTC.